This TCR beta chain stems from a study of blood T cell repertoires in COVID-19. The wider study: Spain, Italy and the United States supplied samples that represented acute and convalescent COVID-19. Nucleic acid was either cDNA or gDNA, and it came from T cells, B-cell-depleted T cells, or PBMCs.

As handled by the study authors: Estimation of nucleated cell counts relied on the amplification of reference gene primers. Profiling relied on immunoSEQ multiplex PCR, and the TCRdb table lists in-frame clones only, not all of them. The V and J calls and clone size were taken over from that table, and D and trimming were inferred from the DNA. The sample yields about 64,000 clones, 75% to 85% seen once. This CDR3 is built from 14 residues. The V end lost 0 bases, the J end lost 7 bases, and 10 bases lay between the germline ends. The germline V gene encodes CDR1 SGHRS and CDR2 YFSETQ. This TCR derives from a woman aged 55 to 70 with acute or convalescent COVID-19. Sequenced: peripheral blood. The chain uses TRBV5-1 and TRBJ2-2; possibly TRBD2 for D (5 bases). The CDR3 coding sequence is TGCGCCAGCAGCTTGGCCCCGGGGTTCGGGGAGCTGTTTTTT. Encoded protein: CASSLAPGFGELFF.